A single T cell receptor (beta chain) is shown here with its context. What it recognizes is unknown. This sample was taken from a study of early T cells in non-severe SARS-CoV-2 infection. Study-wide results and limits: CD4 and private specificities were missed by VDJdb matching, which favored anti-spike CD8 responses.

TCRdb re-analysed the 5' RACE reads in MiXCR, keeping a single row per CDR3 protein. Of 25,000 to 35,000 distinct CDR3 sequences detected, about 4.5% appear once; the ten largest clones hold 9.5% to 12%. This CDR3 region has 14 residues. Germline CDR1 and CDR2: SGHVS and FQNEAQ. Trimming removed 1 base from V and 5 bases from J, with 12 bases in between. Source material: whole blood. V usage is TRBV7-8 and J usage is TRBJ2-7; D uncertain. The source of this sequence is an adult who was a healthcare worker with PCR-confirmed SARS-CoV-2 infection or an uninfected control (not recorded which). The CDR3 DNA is TGTGCCAGCAGCTTAGTTAACAGTTTAGACGAGCAGTACGTC. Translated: CASSLVNSLDEQYV.